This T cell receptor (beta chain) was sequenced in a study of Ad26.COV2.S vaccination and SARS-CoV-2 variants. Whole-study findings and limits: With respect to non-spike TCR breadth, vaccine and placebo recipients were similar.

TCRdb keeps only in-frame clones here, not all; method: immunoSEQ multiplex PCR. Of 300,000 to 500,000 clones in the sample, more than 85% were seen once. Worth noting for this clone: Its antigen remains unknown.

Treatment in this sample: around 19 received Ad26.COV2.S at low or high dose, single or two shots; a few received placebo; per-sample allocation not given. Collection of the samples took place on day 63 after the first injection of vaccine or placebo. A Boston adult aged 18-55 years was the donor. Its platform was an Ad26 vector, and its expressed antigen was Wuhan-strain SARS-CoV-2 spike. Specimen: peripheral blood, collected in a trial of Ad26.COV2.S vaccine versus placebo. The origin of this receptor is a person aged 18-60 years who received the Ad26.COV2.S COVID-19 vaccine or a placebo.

CDR3 protein: CASSPQGGGGNQPQHF. The CDR3 region has the DNA TGTGCCAGCAGTCCACAGGGAGGAGGTGGCAATCAGCCCCAGCATTTT. The chain joins TRBV21-1 to TRBJ1-5. TRBV21-1 is noted as a pseudogene. The length of the CDR3 is 16 residues.